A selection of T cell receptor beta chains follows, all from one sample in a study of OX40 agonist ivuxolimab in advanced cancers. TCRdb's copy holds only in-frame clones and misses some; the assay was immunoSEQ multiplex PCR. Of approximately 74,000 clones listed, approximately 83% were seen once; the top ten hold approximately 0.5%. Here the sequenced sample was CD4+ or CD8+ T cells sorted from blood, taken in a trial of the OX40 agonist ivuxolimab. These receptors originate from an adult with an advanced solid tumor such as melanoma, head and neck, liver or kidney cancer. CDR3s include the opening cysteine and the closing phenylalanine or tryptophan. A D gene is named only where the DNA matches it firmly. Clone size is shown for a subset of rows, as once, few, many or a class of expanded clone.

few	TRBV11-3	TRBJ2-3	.	CASSLGQDTDTQYF	TGTGCCAGCAGCTTAGGCCAGGACACAGATACGCAGTATTTT
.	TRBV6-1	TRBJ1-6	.	CASSVSDSSPSPLHF	TGTGCCAGCAGTGTATCGGACAGTTCTCCTTCACCCCTCCACTTT
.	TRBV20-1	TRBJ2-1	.	CSARGDEQFF	TGCAGTGCTAGAGGGGATGAGCAGTTCTTC
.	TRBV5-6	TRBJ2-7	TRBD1	CASSKGQGRYEQYF	TGTGCCAGCAGCAAAGGACAGGGTAGATACGAGCAGTACTTC
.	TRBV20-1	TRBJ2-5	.	CSIGGTETQYF	TGCAGTATCGGAGGGACAGAGACCCAGTACTTC
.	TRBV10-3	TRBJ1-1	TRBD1	CAISDGDRMNTEAFF	TGTGCCATCAGTGATGGGGACAGGATGAACACTGAAGCTTTCTTT
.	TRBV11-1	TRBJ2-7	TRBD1	CASSTDRVREQYF	TGTGCCAGCAGCACGGACAGGGTTCGGGAGCAGTACTTC
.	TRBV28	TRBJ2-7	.	CASSPNYEQYF	TGTGCCAGCAGCCCCAACTACGAGCAGTACTTC
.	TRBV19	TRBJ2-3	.	CASSIRGTTDTQYF	TGTGCCAGTAGTATCAGGGGTACGACAGATACGCAGTATTTT
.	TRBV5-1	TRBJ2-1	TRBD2	CASSTVAGSSYNEQFF	TGCGCCAGCAGCACAGTAGCGGGAAGCTCCTACAATGAGCAGTTCTTC
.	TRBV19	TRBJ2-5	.	CASSIGYGWTEKGETQYF	TGTGCCAGTAGTATAGGTTACGGTTGGACCGAGAAGGGGGAGACCCAGTACTTC
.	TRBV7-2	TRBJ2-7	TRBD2	CASSLLGLAGAYEQYF	TGTGCCAGCAGCCTTTTGGGACTAGCGGGGGCCTACGAGCAGTACTTC
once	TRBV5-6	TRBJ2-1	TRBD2	CASSLGRWGGRSDNEQFF	TGTGCCAGCAGCTTGGGCAGGTGGGGCGGGAGATCAGACAATGAGCAGTTCTTC
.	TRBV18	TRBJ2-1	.	CASSPDVVRSSYNEQFF	TGTGCCAGCTCACCAGATGTAGTGAGAAGCTCCTACAATGAGCAGTTCTTC
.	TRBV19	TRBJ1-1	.	CASSTGPAGGLNTEAFF	TGTGCCAGTAGTACAGGTCCGGCGGGAGGCCTGAACACTGAAGCTTTCTTT
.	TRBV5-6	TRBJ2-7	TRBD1	CASSYPGQGTSEQYF	TGTGCCAGCAGCTATCCGGGACAGGGAACGAGCGAGCAGTACTTC
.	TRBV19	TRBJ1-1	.	CASSINGDTEAFF	TGTGCCAGTAGTATTAATGGGGACACTGAAGCTTTCTTT
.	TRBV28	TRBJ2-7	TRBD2	CASSRGGNYEQYF	TGTGCCAGCAGCCGCGGGGGTAACTACGAGCAGTACTTC
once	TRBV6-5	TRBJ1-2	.	CASSTGTPEDYGYTF	TGTGCCAGCAGCACCGGGACCCCAGAGGACTATGGCTACACCTTC
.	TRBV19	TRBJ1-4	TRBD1	CASSDDRGRTNEKLFF	TGTGCCAGTAGTGACGACAGGGGGCGGACTAATGAAAAACTGTTTTTT
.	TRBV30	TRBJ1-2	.	CAWSGRLGYTF	TGTGCCTGGAGCGGCAGACTTGGCTACACCTTC
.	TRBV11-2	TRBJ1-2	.	CASSLGRGGVLEDYTF	TGTGCCAGCAGCCTCGGTAGAGGAGGGGTATTGGAGGACTACACCTTC
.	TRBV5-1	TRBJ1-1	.	CASSPAGVVAFF	TGCGCCAGCAGCCCGGCGGGGGTAGTAGCTTTCTTT
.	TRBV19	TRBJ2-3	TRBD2	CGSGLGGTDTQYF	TGTGGCTCGGGACTAGGAGGCACAGATACGCAGTATTTT
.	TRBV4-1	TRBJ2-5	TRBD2	CASSQPSGSIGETQYF	TGCGCCAGCAGCCAACCTAGCGGGAGTATAGGCGAGACCCAGTACTTC
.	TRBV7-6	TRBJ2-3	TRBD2	CASSLVLAGSGTDTQYF	TGTGCCAGCAGCTTAGTTTTAGCGGGATCGGGCACAGATACGCAGTATTTT
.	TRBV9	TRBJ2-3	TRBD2	CASSVSPGLADMTDTQYF	TGTGCCAGCAGCGTATCCCCCGGACTAGCGGATATGACAGATACGCAGTATTTT
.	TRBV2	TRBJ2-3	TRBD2	CASSDDSGVLTDTQYF	TGTGCCAGCAGTGATGATAGCGGGGTCCTCACAGATACGCAGTATTTT
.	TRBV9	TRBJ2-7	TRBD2	CASSASGLAGGRNEQYF	TGTGCCAGCAGCGCAAGCGGACTAGCGGGAGGGAGGAACGAGCAGTACTTC
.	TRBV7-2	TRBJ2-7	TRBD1	CASSLDRDDEQYF	TGTGCCAGCAGCTTGGACAGGGATGACGAGCAGTACTTC
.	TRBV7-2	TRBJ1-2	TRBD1	CASSSRGDRGDGYTF	TGTGCCAGCAGCTCCAGGGGGGACAGGGGTGATGGCTACACCTTC
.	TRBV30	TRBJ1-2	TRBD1	CAWQPPGGFVYGYTF	TGTGCCTGGCAGCCGCCAGGGGGCTTCGTCTATGGCTACACCTTC
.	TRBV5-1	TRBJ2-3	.	CASSLTGRVRGTDTQYF	TGCGCCAGCAGCTTGACAGGACGAGTAAGGGGCACAGATACGCAGTATTTT
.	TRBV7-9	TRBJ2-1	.	CASSLAQGGSNEQFF	TGTGCCAGCAGCTTAGCACAGGGTGGCTCCAATGAGCAGTTCTTC
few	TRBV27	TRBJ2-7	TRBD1	CASSLARTGTADSYEQYF	TGTGCCAGCAGTTTAGCCCGGACTGGGACAGCCGACTCCTACGAGCAGTACTTC
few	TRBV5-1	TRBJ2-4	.	CASIPRLPQYF	TGCGCCAGCATCCCAAGGCTCCCTCAGTACTTC
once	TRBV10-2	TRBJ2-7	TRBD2	CASSELGSGIYEQYF	TGCGCCAGCAGTGAGTTAGGAAGCGGGATCTACGAGCAGTACTTC
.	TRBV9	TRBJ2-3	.	CASSVEGSPDTQYF	TGTGCCAGCAGCGTAGAAGGTAGCCCAGATACGCAGTATTTT
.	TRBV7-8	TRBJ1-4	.	CASSPRSGPRNEKLFF	TGTGCCAGCAGCCCTAGGTCAGGGCCCCGGAATGAAAAACTGTTTTTT
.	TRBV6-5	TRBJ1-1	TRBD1	CASSLMTGAGAFF	TGTGCCAGCAGCCTTATGACAGGGGCTGGAGCTTTCTTT
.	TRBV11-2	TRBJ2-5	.	CASSFEETQYF	TGTGCCAGCAGCTTCGAGGAGACCCAGTACTTC
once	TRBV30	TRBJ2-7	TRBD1	CAWSVGQALPASF	TGTGCCTGGAGTGTCGGACAGGCCCTTCCGGCCTCCTTC